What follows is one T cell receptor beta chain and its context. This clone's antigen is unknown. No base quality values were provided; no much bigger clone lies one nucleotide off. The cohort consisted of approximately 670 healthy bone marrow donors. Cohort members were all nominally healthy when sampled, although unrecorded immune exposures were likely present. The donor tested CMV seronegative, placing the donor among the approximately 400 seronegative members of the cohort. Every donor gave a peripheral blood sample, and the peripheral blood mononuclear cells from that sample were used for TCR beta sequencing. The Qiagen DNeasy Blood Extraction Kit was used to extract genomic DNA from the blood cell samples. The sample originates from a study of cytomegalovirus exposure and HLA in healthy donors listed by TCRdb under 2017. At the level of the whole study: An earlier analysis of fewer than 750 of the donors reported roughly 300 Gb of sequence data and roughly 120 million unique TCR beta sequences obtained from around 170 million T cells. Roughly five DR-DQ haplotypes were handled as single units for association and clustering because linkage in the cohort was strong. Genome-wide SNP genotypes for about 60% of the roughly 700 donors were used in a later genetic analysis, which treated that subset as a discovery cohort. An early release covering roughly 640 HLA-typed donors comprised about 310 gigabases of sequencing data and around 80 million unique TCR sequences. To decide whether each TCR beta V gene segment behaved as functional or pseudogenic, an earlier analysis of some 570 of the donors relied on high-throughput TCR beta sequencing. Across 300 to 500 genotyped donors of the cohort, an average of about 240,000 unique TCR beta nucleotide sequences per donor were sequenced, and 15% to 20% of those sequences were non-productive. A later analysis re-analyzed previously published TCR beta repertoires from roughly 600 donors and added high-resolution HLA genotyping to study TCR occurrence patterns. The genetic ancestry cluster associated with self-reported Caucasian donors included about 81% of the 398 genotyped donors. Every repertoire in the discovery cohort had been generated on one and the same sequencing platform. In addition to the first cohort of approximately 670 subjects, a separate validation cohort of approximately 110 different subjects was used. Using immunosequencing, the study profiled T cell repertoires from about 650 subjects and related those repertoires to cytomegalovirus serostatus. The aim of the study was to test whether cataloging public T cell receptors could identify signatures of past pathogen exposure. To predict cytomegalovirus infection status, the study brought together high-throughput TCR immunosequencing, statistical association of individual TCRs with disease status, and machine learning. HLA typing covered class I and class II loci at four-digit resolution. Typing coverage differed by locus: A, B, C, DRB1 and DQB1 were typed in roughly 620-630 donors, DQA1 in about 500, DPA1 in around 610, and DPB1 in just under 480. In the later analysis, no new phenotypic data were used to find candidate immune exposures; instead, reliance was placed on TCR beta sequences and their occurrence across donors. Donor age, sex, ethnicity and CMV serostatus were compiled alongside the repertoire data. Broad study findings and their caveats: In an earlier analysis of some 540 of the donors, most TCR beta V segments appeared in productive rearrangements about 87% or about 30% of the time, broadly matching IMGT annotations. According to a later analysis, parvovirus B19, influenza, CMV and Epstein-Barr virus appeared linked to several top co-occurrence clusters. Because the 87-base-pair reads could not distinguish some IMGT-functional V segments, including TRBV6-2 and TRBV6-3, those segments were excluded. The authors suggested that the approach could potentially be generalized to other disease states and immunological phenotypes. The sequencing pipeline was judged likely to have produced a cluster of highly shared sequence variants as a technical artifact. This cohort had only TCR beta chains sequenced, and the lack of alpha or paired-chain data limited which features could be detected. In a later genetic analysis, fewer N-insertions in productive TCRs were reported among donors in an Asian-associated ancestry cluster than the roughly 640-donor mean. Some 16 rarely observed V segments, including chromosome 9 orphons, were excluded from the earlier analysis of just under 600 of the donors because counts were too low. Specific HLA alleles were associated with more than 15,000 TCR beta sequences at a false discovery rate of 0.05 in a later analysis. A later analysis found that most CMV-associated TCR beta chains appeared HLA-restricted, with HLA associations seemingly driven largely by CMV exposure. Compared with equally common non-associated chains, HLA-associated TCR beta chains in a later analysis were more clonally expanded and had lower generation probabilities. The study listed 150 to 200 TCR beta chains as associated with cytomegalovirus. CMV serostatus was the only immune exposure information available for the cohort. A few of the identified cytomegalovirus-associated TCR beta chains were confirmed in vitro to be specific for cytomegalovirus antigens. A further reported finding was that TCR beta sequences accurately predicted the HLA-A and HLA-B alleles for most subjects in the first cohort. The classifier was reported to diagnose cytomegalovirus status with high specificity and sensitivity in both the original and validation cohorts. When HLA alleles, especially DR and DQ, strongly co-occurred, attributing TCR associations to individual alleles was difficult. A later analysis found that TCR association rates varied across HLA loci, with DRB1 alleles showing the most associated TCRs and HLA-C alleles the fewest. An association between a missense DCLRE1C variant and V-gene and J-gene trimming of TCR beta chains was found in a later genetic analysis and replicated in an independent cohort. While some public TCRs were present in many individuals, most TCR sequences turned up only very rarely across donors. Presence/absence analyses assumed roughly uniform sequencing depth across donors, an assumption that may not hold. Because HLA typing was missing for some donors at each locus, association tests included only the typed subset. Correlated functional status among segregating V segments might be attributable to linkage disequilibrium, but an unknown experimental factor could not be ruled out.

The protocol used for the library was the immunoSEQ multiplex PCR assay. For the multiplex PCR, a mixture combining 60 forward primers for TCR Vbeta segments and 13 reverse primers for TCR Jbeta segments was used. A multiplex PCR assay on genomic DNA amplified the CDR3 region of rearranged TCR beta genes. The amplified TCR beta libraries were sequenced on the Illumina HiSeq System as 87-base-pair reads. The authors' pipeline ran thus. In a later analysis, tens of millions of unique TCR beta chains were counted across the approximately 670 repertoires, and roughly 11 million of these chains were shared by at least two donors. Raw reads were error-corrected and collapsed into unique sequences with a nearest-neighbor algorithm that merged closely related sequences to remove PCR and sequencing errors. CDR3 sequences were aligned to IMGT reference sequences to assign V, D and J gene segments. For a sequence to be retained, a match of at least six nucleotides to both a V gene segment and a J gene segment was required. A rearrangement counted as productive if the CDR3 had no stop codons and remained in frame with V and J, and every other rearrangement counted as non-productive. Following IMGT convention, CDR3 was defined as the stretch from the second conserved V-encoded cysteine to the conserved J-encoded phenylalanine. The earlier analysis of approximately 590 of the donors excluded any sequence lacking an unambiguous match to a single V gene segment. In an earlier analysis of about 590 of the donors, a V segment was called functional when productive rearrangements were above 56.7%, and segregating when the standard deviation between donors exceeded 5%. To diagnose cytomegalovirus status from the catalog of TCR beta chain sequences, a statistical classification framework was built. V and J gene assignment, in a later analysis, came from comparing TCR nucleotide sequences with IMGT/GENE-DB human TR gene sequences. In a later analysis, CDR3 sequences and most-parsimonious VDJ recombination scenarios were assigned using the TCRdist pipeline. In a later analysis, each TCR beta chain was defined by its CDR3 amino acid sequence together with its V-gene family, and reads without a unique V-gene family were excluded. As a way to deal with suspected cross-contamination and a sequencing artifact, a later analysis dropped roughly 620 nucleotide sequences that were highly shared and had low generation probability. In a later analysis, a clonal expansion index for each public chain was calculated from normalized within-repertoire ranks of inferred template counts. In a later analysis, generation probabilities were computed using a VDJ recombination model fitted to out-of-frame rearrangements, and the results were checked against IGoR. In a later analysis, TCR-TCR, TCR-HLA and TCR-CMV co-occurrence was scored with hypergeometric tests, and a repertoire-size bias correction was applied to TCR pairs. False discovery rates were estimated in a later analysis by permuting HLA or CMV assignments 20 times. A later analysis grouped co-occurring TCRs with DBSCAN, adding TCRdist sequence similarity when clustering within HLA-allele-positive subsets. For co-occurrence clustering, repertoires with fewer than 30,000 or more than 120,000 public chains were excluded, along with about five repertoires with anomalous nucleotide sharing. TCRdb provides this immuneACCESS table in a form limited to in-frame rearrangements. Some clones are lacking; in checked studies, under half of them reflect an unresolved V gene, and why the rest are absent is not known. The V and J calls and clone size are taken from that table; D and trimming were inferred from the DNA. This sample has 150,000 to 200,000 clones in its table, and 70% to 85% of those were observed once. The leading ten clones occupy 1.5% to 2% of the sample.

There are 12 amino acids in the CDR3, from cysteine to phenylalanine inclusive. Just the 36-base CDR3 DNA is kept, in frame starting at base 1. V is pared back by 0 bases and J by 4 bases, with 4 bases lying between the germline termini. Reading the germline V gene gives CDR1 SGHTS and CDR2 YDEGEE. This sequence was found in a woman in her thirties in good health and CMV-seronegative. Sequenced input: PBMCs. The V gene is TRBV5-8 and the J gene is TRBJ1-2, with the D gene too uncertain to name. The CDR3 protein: CASSLGVYGYTF. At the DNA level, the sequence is TGTGCCAGCAGCTTGGGAGTCTATGGCTACACCTTC.